This T cell receptor (beta chain) was sequenced in a study of blood T cell repertoires in COVID-19. Germline V gene sequence: CDR1 MNHEY, CDR2 SVGEGT. After removal of 1 base from V and 1 base from J, the junction contained 2 bases not matched to a gene. The CDR3 loop spans 15 amino acids. Per the study methods: Reference gene primer amplification gave nucleated cell count estimates. Generated by immunoSEQ multiplex PCR, the TCRdb table keeps only in-frame clones and is missing some. That table gives V, J and clone size, and the DNA gave D and trimming. This table holds roughly 500,000 clones, 75% to 90% found once.

The receptor was derived from a man younger than 35 with COVID-19, enrolled during active disease. The sample consisted of peripheral blood. The rearrangement links TRBV6-2 or TRBV6-3 to TRBJ2-3, with TRBD1 identical over 7 bases. The CDR3 bases are TGTGCCAGCAGTTACTGGGGGACAGGCACAGATACGCAGTATTTT. Its protein is CASSYWGTGTDTQYF.